A single sample gave rise to the 24 T cell receptor beta chains below, sequenced in a study of early T cells in non-severe SARS-CoV-2 infection. TCRdb re-derived calls from the 5' RACE reads in MiXCR, one entry per CDR3 protein. The sample lists tens of thousands of distinct CDR3 sequences, over 12% occurring once. The sample was whole blood. The receptors come from an adult who was a healthcare worker with PCR-confirmed SARS-CoV-2 infection or an uninfected control (not recorded which).

At least ten counts were recorded for this clonotype. J is TRBJ1-1 and V is TRBV6-1, with a weak D call TRBD1 (5 bases). V shed 6 bases and J shed 4 bases, with 15 bases lying between them. CDR3 length: 14 residues. Germline V lookup: CDR1 MNHNS, CDR2 SASEGT. CDR3 in amino acids: CASSAGTQRTEAFF. The CDR3 coding sequence is TGTGCCAGCAGCGCCGGGACCCAACGCACTGAAGCTTTCTTT.

This rearrangement joins TRBV21-1 to TRBJ2-7; the table gives TRBD1 as D, unverified against the DNA. TRBV21-1 is annotated as a pseudogene. This CDR3 is 13 amino acids long. CDR3 protein: CAIHGQTLYEQYF. CDR3 coding DNA: TGTGCCATCCATGGACAGACCCTCTACGAGCAGTACTTC.

This clonotype turned up a few times. This chain connects TRBV20-1 to TRBJ2-7; D gene ambiguous. CDR1 is DFQATT and CDR2 is SNEGSKA in the germline V gene (reference sequence). The germline V and J ends were trimmed by 0 bases and 1 base, with 7 bases remaining between them. CDR3 length: 13 residues. The CDR3 nucleotides read TGCAGTGCTAGAGATGGCCGATCCTACGAGCAGTACTTC. It translates to CSARDGRSYEQYF.

The chain recombines TRBV18 with TRBJ2-7; TRBD1 matches 7 bases. In germline, CDR1 is KGHSH, CDR2 LQKENI. V gave up 2 bases and J gave up 3 bases; unmatched junction bases: 7. CDR3 length: 15 residues. This chain's CDR3 is CASSPTQGPYYEQYF. CDR3 nucleotide sequence: TGTGCCAGCTCACCAACACAGGGGCCTTACTACGAGCAGTACTTC. Filled out from reference TRBV18 and TRBJ2-7, the complete variable domain reads NAGVMQNPRHLVRRRGQEARLRCSPMKGHSHVYWYRQLPEEGLKFMVYLQKENIIDESGMPKERFSAEFPKEGPSILRIQQVVRGDSAAYFCASSPTQGPYYEQYFGPGTRLTVT.

This clonotype was observed many times. The J gene is TRBJ2-1, the V gene TRBV3-1; D is unclear. The V gene's germline CDR1 is LGHDT and CDR2 YNNKEL (reference sequence). V lost 0 bases and J lost 1, with 7 bases in between. The CDR3 extends over 15 amino acids. The CDR3 sequence: CASSQDTVSYNEQFF. CDR3 coding DNA: TGTGCCAGCAGCCAAGATACGGTTTCCTACAATGAGCAGTTCTTC.

The V call is TRBV4-1, the J call TRBJ2-5; 11 bases fit TRBD1. The CDR3 length is 15 residues. J was trimmed by 4 bases and V by 4 bases; bases with no gene match: 5. CDR1 is MGHRA, CDR2 YSYEKL, per germline. The CDR3 loop reads CASSRGQGAGETQYF. The CDR3, as DNA: TGCGCCAGCAGCCGAGGACAGGGGGCTGGAGAGACCCAGTACTTC.

A few counts support this clonotype. CDR3 nucleotide sequence: TGTGCCAGCAGCCCCGCCCGGAGGGATGACTATGGCTACACCTTC. This encodes CASSPARRDDYGYTF. The rearrangement links TRBV7-3 to TRBJ1-2; no definite D call. Germline V CDR1 and CDR2: SGHTA, FQGTGA. V lost 5 bases and J 3 bases, leaving 16 bases between the germline ends. This CDR3 has 15 residues.

This clonotype was counted a single time. This rearrangement joins TRBV6-9 to TRBJ2-1; possibly TRBD1 for D (6 bases). Trimming pared 9 bases from V and 1 base from J, leaving 16 bases between. The germline V gene has CDR1 MNHGY and CDR2 SVAAGI. The CDR3 totals 15 residues. CDR3 nucleotide sequence: TGTGCCAGACTTAACGGGACACCTTCCTACAATGAGCAGTTCTTC. Its translation is CARLNGTPSYNEQFF.

This clonotype was seen more than once but under ten times. The V and J genes are TRBV19 and TRBJ2-7; D ambiguous. Germline V gives CDR1 LNHDA, CDR2 SQIVND (reference sequence). The CDR3 is 14 amino acids. The V gene lost 2 bases and the J gene lost 1 base, with 9 bases spanning the gap. The CDR3 nucleotides are TGTGCCAGTAGTATAATGGCGGCATCCTACGAGCAGTACTTC. This codes for CASSIMAASYEQYF.

This clonotype was detected a few times. The genes are TRBV7-8 and TRBJ2-3; the match to TRBD2 covers 15 bases. The J segment lost 0 bases and the V segment lost 5 bases, leaving 6 bases of the junction unmatched. CDR1 and CDR2 from the germline V gene are SGHVS and FQNEAQ. This CDR3 has 18 amino acids. CDR3 nucleotide sequence: TGTGCCAGCAGCCCCGGGACTAGCGGGGGGAGTAGCACAGATACGCAGTATTTT. Protein product: CASSPGTSGGSSTDTQYF. Filled out from reference TRBV7-8 and TRBJ2-3, the complete variable domain reads GAGVSQSPRYKVAKRGQDVALRCDPISGHVSLFWYQQALGQGPEFLTYFQNEAQLDKSGLPSDRFFAERPEGSVSTLKIQRTQQEDSAVYLCASSPGTSGGSSTDTQYFGPGTRLTVL.

J is TRBJ2-3 and V is TRBV20-1; D is unresolved. Germline V lookup: CDR1 DFQATT, CDR2 SNEGSKA (reference sequence). CDR3 length: 12 residues. Trimming removed 5 bases from V and 4 bases from J, with 10 bases in between. The chain's CDR3 is CSALLGPDTQYF. The CDR3, as DNA: TGCAGTGCTCTACTGGGCCCAGATACGCAGTATTTT.

V gene TRBV5-1 combines with J gene TRBJ2-3; a weak D match, TRBD1 (7 bases). Germline V lookup: CDR1 SGHRS, CDR2 YFSETQ. The CDR3 contains 16 residues. V dropped 0 bases and J dropped 1 base, with 12 bases sitting between them. The CDR3 bases are TGCGCCAGCAGCTTGGTCCTCAGGGGGGGCACAGATACGCAGTATTTT. Translating gives CASSLVLRGGTDTQYF.

V and J are TRBV29-1 and TRBJ1-1; 7 nucleotides align to TRBD1. The length of the CDR3 is 12 residues. Germline-derived CDR1 and CDR2 are SQVTM and ANQGSEA. V lost 5 bases to trimming and J lost 1 base; unmatched junction nucleotides: 1. CDR3 sequence reads: CSVWDRNTEAFF. CDR3 coding DNA: TGCAGCGTTTGGGACAGGAACACTGAAGCTTTCTTT.

Only a few counts were recorded for this clonotype. The V call is TRBV7-2, the J call TRBJ1-1; a possible D gene is TRBD1 (6 bases). The CDR3 is 16 amino acids. Deletions cut 3 bases from V and 2 bases from J, with 16 bases between. Germline V lookup: CDR1 SGHTA, CDR2 FQGNSA. CDR3 protein: CASSLGAGLPNTEAFF. The CDR3 nucleotides read TGTGCCAGCAGCTTGGGGGCAGGGCTACCCAACACTGAAGCTTTCTTT.

The J gene is TRBJ1-6, the V gene TRBV7-2; D gene ambiguous. Germline lookup yields CDR1 SGHTA and CDR2 FQGNSA. The V and J ends lost 5 bases and 0 bases respectively, with 11 bases between them. The CDR3 runs 16 residues. The CDR3 sequence: CASSAILSSYNSPLHF. In DNA form, the CDR3 reads TGTGCCAGCAGCGCAATTCTGAGCTCCTATAATTCACCCCTCCACTTT.

This rearrangement joins TRBV5-5 to TRBJ1-5; D gene uncertain. The CDR3 spans 14 residues. Germline CDR1 and CDR2: SGHKS and YYEKEE (reference sequence). Trimming took off 0 bases at V and 6 bases at J, with 10 bases between the two ends. The CDR3 loop is CASSLGVESQPQHF. CDR3 nucleotides: TGTGCCAGCAGCTTGGGGGTTGAAAGTCAGCCCCAGCATTTT.

The chain couples TRBV7-2 to TRBJ2-4; 8 positions match TRBD2. This CDR3 has 16 residues. V was clipped by 5 bases and J by 1 base; unmatched bases: 7. Per germline, CDR1 SGHTA and CDR2 FQGNSA. The CDR3 reads CASSLQAGVAKNIQYF. The CDR3 DNA reads TGTGCCAGCAGCCTCCAAGCGGGAGTGGCCAAAAACATTCAGTACTTC. The variable domain in full, completed from reference TRBV7-2 and TRBJ2-4, reads GAGVSQSPSNKVTEKGKDVELRCDPISGHTALYWYRQSLGQGLEFLIYFQGNSAPDKSGLPSDRFSAERTGGSVSTLTIQRTQQEDSAVYLCASSLQAGVAKNIQYFGAGTRLSVL.

This clonotype was counted many times. This chain connects TRBV24-1 to TRBJ2-1; the match to TRBD2 covers 8 bases. Looked up from germline, CDR1 is KGHDR and CDR2 is SFDVKD. The CDR3 is 18 amino acids. V lost 2 bases, J lost 3 bases, and 11 bases stayed unmatched. The CDR3 reads CATSDSPGAGVFYNEQFF. The CDR3, as DNA: TGTGCCACCAGTGATTCCCCTGGAGCGGGAGTTTTCTACAATGAGCAGTTCTTC.

The V gene is TRBV2, the J gene TRBJ2-3, with 7 nucleotides matching TRBD2. Unmatched junction bases numbered 6, after V lost 4 bases and J lost 5 bases. This CDR3 spans 14 amino acids. CDR1 is SNHLY and CDR2 is FYNNEI in the germline V gene. The CDR3 DNA is TGTGCCAGCAGTGTTGCGCGGGAGAGAGATACGCAGTATTTT. Translated: CASSVARERDTQYF.

The rearrangement uses TRBV7-3 and TRBJ2-5; 8 nucleotides agree with TRBD2. The ends lost 2 bases at V and 1 base at J; junction bases unmatched: 3. The germline V gene has CDR1 SGHTA and CDR2 FQGTGA. The CDR3 has 15 residues. CDR3 nucleotide sequence: TGTGCCAGCAGCTTAGCGGGGGGTCTCCAAGAGACCCAGTACTTC. It yields the protein CASSLAGGLQETQYF.

This clonotype was seen more than once but under ten times. The chain employs TRBV20-1 and TRBJ1-4; D gene uncertain. Germline CDR1 reads DFQATT; CDR2 reads SNEGSKA (reference sequence). The length of the CDR3 is 14 residues. Trimming stripped 5 bases from V and 3 bases from J, with 13 bases between. The CDR3 sequence: CSALAYGSNEKLFF. CDR3 nucleotides: TGCAGTGCTCTGGCCTACGGATCTAATGAAAAACTGTTTTTT.

This clonotype was counted many times. The CDR3 reads CASSSPGLADGSEQFF. The CDR3 bases are TGTGCCAGCAGCTCCCCGGGACTAGCGGACGGTAGCGAGCAGTTCTTC. The genes are TRBV7-6 and TRBJ2-1, with 11 bases identical to TRBD2. The CDR3 sequence is 16 residues long. V shed 4 bases and J 10 bases; nucleotides not matched to a gene: 12. Germline V CDR1 and CDR2: SGHVS, FNYEAQ.

This clonotype was observed a handful of times. This chain links TRBV19 with TRBJ1-2; D call uncertain. V gave up 4 bases and J gave up 2 bases, with 5 bases separating them. The V gene's germline CDR1 is LNHDA and CDR2 SQIVND (reference sequence). The CDR3 runs to 12 residues. The CDR3 region is CASSKLNYGYTF. CDR3 bases: TGTGCCAGTAGTAAACTGAACTATGGCTACACCTTC.

This clonotype was seen more than once but under ten times. V is TRBV6-2 or TRBV6-3 and J is TRBJ1-2, with 9 positions matching TRBD1. CDR1 is MNHEY, CDR2 SVGEGT, per germline. The trim removed 2 bases at V and 8 bases at J, leaving 18 bases unmatched. This CDR3 contains 18 residues. The CDR3 DNA is TGTGCCAGCAGTTACGTCAGGAGGAATAGGACAGGGGCAAGAGGCTACACCTTC. This encodes CASSYVRRNRTGARGYTF.